The rows below give T cell receptor beta chains drawn from one sample of a study of post-analysis software for immune sequencing data. TCRdb processed the PCR reads anew with MiXCR; each CDR3 protein has one entry. The sample includes around 400,000 distinct CDR3 sequences, 30% to 45% seen only once; the top ten take about an eighth. The sequencing input was blood. Source of these receptors: a girl aged 10 to 17 with multiple sclerosis. Each CDR3 is given with its conserved first and last residue. Fields, in order: clone size, V gene, D gene, J gene, CDR3 protein, CDR3 DNA. A D gene is named only where the DNA matches it firmly. Clone size, where shown, is once, few, many, or a class for clones that have expanded.

>few|TRBV5-1|TRBD1|TRBJ2-7
CASSYTGTGGYEQYF
TGCGCCAGCAGCTATACCGGGACAGGGGGCTACGAGCAGTACTTC
>few|TRBV7-9|.|TRBJ1-2
CASSRADGSFFGGYTF
TGTGCCAGCAGTCGGGCGGACGGGAGTTTTTTTGGTGGCTACACCTTC
>.|TRBV10-3|TRBD1|TRBJ1-1
CAIRGTGENTEAFF
TGTGCCATCAGAGGGACAGGGGAGAACACTGAAGCTTTCTTT
>many|TRBV29-1|TRBD1|TRBJ2-5
CSVSGQGGETQYF
TGCAGCGTCTCCGGACAGGGAGGAGAGACCCAGTACTTC
>.|TRBV3-1|.|TRBJ1-4
CASSQDAGPATNEKLFF
TGTGCCAGCAGCCAAGATGCAGGTCCTGCAACTAATGAAAAACTGTTTTTT
>once|TRBV30|.|TRBJ1-1
CAWSVIGSNTEAFF
TGTGCCTGGAGTGTAATCGGATCCAACACTGAAGCTTTCTTT
>.|TRBV7-9|TRBD1|TRBJ2-1
CASSSGQGATEQFF
TGTGCCAGCAGCTCTGGACAGGGGGCTACTGAGCAGTTCTTC
>few|TRBV20-1|.|TRBJ2-5
CSAPDNLETQYF
TGCAGTGCCCCGGACAATTTAGAGACCCAGTACTTC
>few|TRBV6-6|.|TRBJ1-1
CASSPPAAMNTEAFF
TGTGCCAGCAGCCCCCCCGCAGCGATGAACACTGAAGCTTTCTTT
>many|TRBV4-1|TRBD1|TRBJ2-1
CASSQDPGQSYNEQFF
TGCGCCAGCAGCCAAGACCCGGGACAGTCCTACAATGAGCAGTTCTTC
>.|TRBV6-9|TRBD1|TRBJ2-7
CASSRQGRLHEQYF
TGTGCCAGCAGTCGACAGGGAAGGCTTCACGAGCAGTACTTC
>few|TRBV4-1|.|TRBJ2-4
CASSQDTGLTKNIQYF
TGCGCCAGCAGCCAAGATACAGGGCTCACCAAAAACATTCAGTACTTC
>.|TRBV12-3/TRBV12-4|.|TRBJ2-7
CASSPPLGRGIYEQYF
TGTGCCAGCAGTCCCCCTCTGGGGAGGGGGATCTACGAGCAGTACTTC
>few|TRBV7-8|.|TRBJ1-5
CASSLRRGLKGNQPQHF
TGTGCCAGCAGCTTAAGGCGCGGCCTAAAGGGCAATCAGCCCCAGCATTTT
>many|TRBV15|TRBD1|TRBJ1-1
CATSGTQGDTEAFF
TGTGCCACCAGCGGAACCCAGGGGGACACTGAAGCTTTCTTT
>.|TRBV3-1|.|TRBJ2-7
CASSQGTGGRDEQYF
TGTGCCAGCAGCCAAGGTACGGGGGGCCGGGACGAGCAGTACTTC
>.|TRBV12-3/TRBV12-4|.|TRBJ1-2
CASSLARGTANYGYTF
TGTGCCAGCAGTTTAGCGAGAGGTACAGCGAACTATGGCTACACCTTC
>.|TRBV12-3/TRBV12-4|.|TRBJ2-3
CASSRYPGPQSTDTQYF
TGTGCCAGCAGTCGCTACCCCGGGCCCCAGAGCACAGATACGCAGTATTTT
>.|TRBV14|.|TRBJ2-1
CASSQDLTGTDNYNEQFF
TGTGCCAGCAGCCAAGATCTAACCGGGACTGACAACTACAATGAGCAGTTCTTC
>few|TRBV4-1|TRBD2|TRBJ2-7
CASSQDSGGRAYEQYF
TGCGCCAGCAGCCAAGATAGCGGGGGCAGGGCCTACGAGCAGTACTTC
>.|TRBV5-6|TRBD2|TRBJ2-1
CASSKGLAGRNEQFF
TGTGCCAGCAGCAAAGGACTAGCAGGGAGGAATGAGCAGTTCTTC
>few|TRBV5-1|.|TRBJ2-1
CASSFAGSLNEQFF
TGCGCCAGCAGCTTTGCAGGTTCTTTGAATGAGCAGTTCTTC
>.|TRBV20-1|.|TRBJ1-4
CSARAADNGEKLFF
TGCAGTGCTAGGGCCGCCGACAATGGGGAAAAACTGTTTTTT
>once|TRBV7-9|.|TRBJ1-2
CASSRGTAQFYGYTF
TGTGCCAGCAGCCGAGGGACCGCCCAGTTCTATGGCTACACCTTC
>.|TRBV24-1|TRBD1|TRBJ2-3
CATSVDRGTTDTQYF
TGTGCCACCAGTGTCGACAGGGGAACCACAGATACGCAGTATTTT
>.|TRBV4-1|.|TRBJ2-4
CASSQGQNIQYF
TGCGCCAGCAGCCAAGGCCAAAACATTCAGTACTTC
>.|TRBV29-1|.|TRBJ2-1
CSGQTSSYNEQFF
TGCAGCGGACAGACGAGCTCCTACAATGAGCAGTTCTTC
>many|TRBV5-1|TRBD1|TRBJ2-3
CASRNSGQGKDTQYF
TGCGCCAGCAGGAACTCGGGACAGGGGAAAGATACGCAGTATTTT
>few|TRBV7-2|TRBD2|TRBJ2-3
CASSLAGGGGSTDTQYF
TGTGCCAGCAGCTTAGCGGGGGGCGGGGGGTCCACAGATACGCAGTATTTT
>few|TRBV29-1|TRBD1|TRBJ2-7
CSVEGQGVTGEQYF
TGCAGCGTTGAGGGACAGGGGGTCACCGGGGAGCAGTACTTC
>.|TRBV7-9|.|TRBJ2-7
CASSFGLPYEQYF
TGTGCCAGCAGCTTTGGATTGCCCTACGAGCAGTACTTC
>.|TRBV13|.|TRBJ2-7
CASSLDSVGSSYEQYF
TGTGCCAGCAGCTTAGACTCTGTAGGGAGCTCCTACGAGCAGTACTTC
>.|TRBV7-9|.|TRBJ1-1
CASSSDPEAFF
TGTGCCAGCAGCTCCGACCCTGAAGCTTTCTTT
>.|TRBV2|TRBD2|TRBJ2-1
CASRVWGGSYNEQFF
TGTGCCAGCAGAGTTTGGGGGGGGTCCTACAATGAGCAGTTCTTC
>.|TRBV30|.|TRBJ2-7
CAWGDFEQYF
TGTGCCTGGGGGGACTTCGAGCAGTACTTC
>.|TRBV24-1|.|TRBJ2-5
CATSDSSSSVQETQYF
TGTGCCACCAGTGATTCGTCAAGTAGTGTCCAAGAGACCCAGTACTTC
>few|TRBV4-1|TRBD1|TRBJ1-1
CASSQERMGQVEAFF
TGCGCCAGCAGCCAAGAAAGGATGGGACAGGTTGAAGCTTTCTTT
>.|TRBV12-3/TRBV12-4|.|TRBJ1-6
CASSLRGTDSPLHF
TGTGCCAGCAGTTTACGGGGGACGGATTCACCCCTCCACTTT
>few|TRBV18|.|TRBJ1-1
CASSPPARHSNTEAFF
TGTGCCAGCTCACCACCAGCGAGGCACTCGAACACTGAAGCTTTCTTT
>.|TRBV7-9|.|TRBJ2-3
CASSGSQGGRTDTQYF
TGTGCCAGCAGCGGCAGCCAGGGGGGTAGGACAGATACGCAGTATTTT
>few|TRBV6-2/TRBV6-3|.|TRBJ2-7
CASRGPEQYF
TGTGCCAGCAGGGGCCCCGAGCAGTACTTC
>few|TRBV20-1|TRBD1|TRBJ1-5
CSARQGPTYSNQPQHF
TGCAGTGCCAGACAGGGCCCAACTTATAGCAATCAGCCCCAGCATTTT
>.|TRBV24-1|TRBD2|TRBJ2-3
CATLSAGGCTDTQYF
TGTGCCACGTTGTCGGCGGGAGGGTGCACAGATACGCAGTATTTT
>.|TRBV13|.|TRBJ1-2
CASSFLSAANYGYTF
TGTGCCAGCAGCTTTCTGTCCGCCGCTAACTATGGCTACACCTTC
>.|TRBV6-5|TRBD1|TRBJ1-5
CASSYPPGQLYSNQPQHF
TGTGCCAGCAGTTACCCTCCGGGACAGCTCTATAGCAATCAGCCCCAGCATTTT
>few|TRBV18|.|TRBJ2-7
CASSPPNGLSYEQYF
TGTGCCAGCTCACCACCCAACGGACTCTCCTACGAGCAGTACTTC
>many|TRBV6-2/TRBV6-3|.|TRBJ2-7
CASGYGTSYEQYF
TGTGCCAGCGGTTACGGGACTTCCTACGAGCAGTACTTC
>.|TRBV30|.|TRBJ1-2
CAWSVLRGYTF
TGTGCCTGGAGTGTACTGAGAGGCTACACCTTC
>.|TRBV4-1|TRBD1|TRBJ1-1
CASSQVGQGLTTEAFF
TGCGCCAGCAGCCAAGTGGGACAGGGGTTAACTACTGAAGCTTTCTTT
>few|TRBV12-3/TRBV12-4|.|TRBJ1-6
CASGKGVPYNSPLHF
TGTGCCAGCGGTAAGGGAGTTCCCTATAATTCACCCCTCCACTTT
>.|TRBV25-1|.|TRBJ1-4
CASSATDSNYEKLFF
TGTGCCAGCAGTGCGACCGACAGTAATTACGAAAAACTGTTTTTT
>few|TRBV6-5|TRBD2|TRBJ2-1
CASSYASGTSGRGEQFF
TGTGCCAGCAGTTACGCCTCCGGGACTAGCGGGAGAGGTGAGCAGTTCTTC
>.|TRBV7-9|.|TRBJ1-1
CASTRGPWEAFF
TGTGCCAGCACTCGTGGGCCGTGGGAAGCTTTCTTT
>.|TRBV28|.|TRBJ1-2
CASSLSSYGYTF
TGTGCCAGCAGTTTGTCCAGCTATGGCTACACCTTC
>few|TRBV20-1|TRBD1|TRBJ2-5
CSAKGQAWETQYF
TGCAGTGCTAAGGGACAGGCATGGGAGACCCAGTACTTC
>few|TRBV12-3/TRBV12-4|.|TRBJ1-6
CASSPLSANNSPLHF
TGTGCCAGCAGTCCGCTCTCAGCTAATAATTCACCCCTCCACTTT
>few|TRBV12-3/TRBV12-4|.|TRBJ2-2
CASSEAQGKKSLFF
TGTGCCAGCTCCGAAGCTCAGGGAAAAAAGTCGCTGTTTTTT
>.|TRBV5-5|TRBD2|TRBJ2-1
CASSGGLAGGGSSYNEQFF
TGTGCCAGCAGCGGCGGACTAGCGGGGGGGGGTAGCTCCTACAATGAGCAGTTCTTC
>.|TRBV18|.|TRBJ2-5
CASCTSQRETQYF
TGTGCCAGCTGCACCAGCCAGCGAGAGACCCAGTACTTC